Presented here are 11 T cell receptor beta chains from one specimen sequenced in a study of T cells in localized non-small cell lung cancer. Profiling relied on immunoSEQ multiplex PCR, and the TCRdb table lists in-frame clones only, not all of them. The table includes around 92,000 clones, under 95% detected once. The sample was PBMCs, taken before any cancer treatment. The receptors come from a woman aged 40-70 years with stage II squamous cell lung carcinoma.

The J gene is TRBJ2-6, the V gene TRBV29-1; D perhaps matches TRBD1 (6 bases). V shed 4 bases and J shed 1 base, with 8 bases lying between them. There are 14 residues in the CDR3. Germline V gene sequence: CDR1 SQVTM, CDR2 ANQGSEA. CDR3 loop: CSVVTGSGANVLTF. Here the CDR3 DNA reads TGCAGCGTTGTTACAGGGTCTGGGGCCAACGTCCTGACTTTC.

The chain recombines TRBV4-1 with TRBJ1-1; D unresolved. Trimming stripped 2 bases from V and 5 bases from J, with 9 bases between. The CDR3 sequence is 13 residues long. Germline V gene lookup returns CDR1 MGHRA and CDR2 YSYEKL. The CDR3 DNA is TGCGCCAGCAGCCAATACGATGAGACTGAAGCTTTCTTT. Amino acids: CASSQYDETEAFF.

The J gene is TRBJ2-7, the V gene TRBV7-9; TRBD1 aligns across 9 bases. Germline assignment: CDR1 SEHNR and CDR2 FQNEAQ (reference sequence). The length of the CDR3 is 14 residues. J was trimmed by 3 bases and V by 2 bases; bases with no gene match: 2. CDR3 DNA: TGTGCCAGCAGCTTACCGGGACAGGGCTACGAGCAGTACTTC. It codes for CASSLPGQGYEQYF.

This clone was seen only once. V and J are TRBV6-6 and TRBJ1-5; 7 positions match TRBD1. The CDR3 is 12 amino acids. The J segment lost 5 bases and the V segment lost 10 bases, leaving 5 bases of the junction unmatched. Germline V gene data show CDR1 as MNHNY and CDR2 as SVGAGI (reference sequence). The CDR3 coding sequence is TGTGCCACCAGGGGGTCCGATCAGCCCCAGCATTTT. It encodes CATRGSDQPQHF.

The gene calls are TRBV7-9 and TRBJ2-1; 7 bases line up with TRBD2. Germline CDR1 and CDR2: SEHNR and FQNEAQ (reference sequence). The V segment lost 5 bases and the J segment 1 base; nucleotides outside the gene matches: 14. The CDR3 is 18 amino acids. CDR3 loop: CASSPLGGGGLSYNEQFF. CDR3 nucleotides: TGTGCCAGCAGCCCACTGGGGGGGGGAGGCCTGTCCTACAATGAGCAGTTCTTC.

The chain links TRBV4-2 to TRBJ2-3; D unclear. Germline loops: CDR1 LGHNA, CDR2 YNFKEQ. The CDR3 runs 15 residues. V was clipped by 0 bases and J by 4 bases, with 11 bases between them. This CDR3 is CASSQDGSIADTQYF. In DNA form, the CDR3 reads TGTGCCAGCAGCCAAGATGGTAGTATAGCAGATACGCAGTATTTT.

The rearrangement uses TRBV6-5 and TRBJ2-7; TRBD1 aligns across 7 bases. The CDR3 contains 14 residues. CDR1 and CDR2 (germline): MNHEY, SVGAGI. The junction had 8 bases not matched to a gene; V was cut back by 6 bases and J by 3 bases. CDR3 sequence (DNA): TGTGCCAGCAGCAACAGGGGACCTATCTACGAGCAGTACTTC. Residues: CASSNRGPIYEQYF.

This clone appeared once. The chain is built from TRBV2 and TRBJ2-7; 8 bases line up with TRBD2. CDR1 is SNHLY, CDR2 FYNNEI, per germline. The CDR3 is 13 amino acids. With V trimmed by 7 bases and J by 6 bases, 8 bases remained unmatched. The CDR3 sequence is CASTGTRSGEQYF. The CDR3 DNA reads as TGTGCCAGCACCGGGACTAGGTCTGGCGAGCAGTACTTC.

The chain has TRBV6-6 and TRBJ2-7, with D tentatively TRBD1 (5 bases). The V and J ends lost 2 bases and 9 bases respectively, with 11 bases between them. Germline CDR1 and CDR2: MNHNY and SVGAGI (reference sequence). This CDR3 comprises 12 residues. This chain's CDR3 is CASSYPMQGQYF. DNA for the CDR3: TGTGCCAGCAGTTACCCCATGCAGGGGCAGTACTTC.

Only one count was recorded for this clone. This chain joins TRBV19 and TRBJ1-2; 7 positions agree with TRBD1. From germline, CDR1 is LNHDA and CDR2 SQIVND (reference sequence). J was trimmed by 0 bases and V by 5 bases; bases with no gene match: 15. The CDR3 has 18 residues. The CDR3 loop reads CASSAFRDSQISNYGYTF. Written as DNA, the CDR3 is TGTGCCAGTAGTGCTTTCCGGGACAGTCAGATTTCTAACTATGGCTACACCTTC.

The sample holds one count of this clone. The chain has TRBV4-1 and TRBJ1-3; tentatively, D is TRBD1 (6 bases). The CDR3 length is 18 residues. Per the germline V gene, CDR1 is MGHRA and CDR2 is YSYEKL. The V end was cut by 1 base, the J end by 0 bases, with 16 bases between. The CDR3, as DNA: TGCGCCAGCAGCCAAGCTAAGGGTGGAGGGGGCTCTGGAAACACCATATATTTT. Residues: CASSQAKGGGGSGNTIYF.